This T cell receptor beta chain was recovered during a study of T cell changes during pregnancy in multiple sclerosis. Produced via immunoSEQ multiplex PCR; TCRdb's table is partial and in-frame only. The data show 30,000 to 35,000 clones, with over 80% seen just once and around a tenth held by the top ten. V lost 1 base and J lost 6; bases outside the gene matches: 2. This CDR3 comprises 13 residues. CDR1 is MRHNA, CDR2 SNTAGT, per germline. The count of this clone is one. This sequence was found in a female donor with multiple sclerosis, enrolled in a pregnancy study. The chain recombines TRBV6-4 with TRBJ1-2; the match to TRBD1 covers 7 bases. This specimen was CD8+ T cells from peripheral blood mononuclear cells, taken in the first trimester of pregnancy. The CDR3 is CASSDLTGDGYTF. As DNA, the CDR3 is TGTGCCAGCAGTGACTTAACAGGGGATGGCTACACCTTC.